These 22 T cell receptor beta chains came from one sample sequenced in a study of monozygotic twins with inflammatory bowel disease. Reanalyzing the 5' RACE reads, TCRdb keeps one entry per CDR3 protein, without DNA. The sample is made up of 150,000 to 200,000 distinct CDR3 sequences, and the top ten hold just under 7.5% of it. The source material was blood. Source of these receptors: a human donor with ulcerative colitis or Crohn's disease, or a healthy co-twin of an affected twin (not recorded which).

This rearrangement joins TRBV11-3 to TRBJ2-3; absent DNA, TCRdb's TRBD1 call cannot be checked. The CDR3 is made up of 15 amino acids. Germline CDR1 is SGHNT and CDR2 is YENEEA. CDR3 sequence reads: CASSPSRGRTDTQYF.

This CDR3 reads CASSRRLTSTDTQYF. The J gene is TRBJ2-3, the V gene TRBV7-2; as DNA is missing, the TRBD2 call by TCRdb cannot be tested. This CDR3 is built from 15 residues. Germline CDR1 SGHTA, CDR2 FQGNSA.

The chain employs TRBV12-3 or TRBV12-4 and TRBJ1-5; without DNA, the TCRdb call of TRBD1 cannot be checked. This CDR3 contains 15 residues. CDR3 protein: CASSLETERNQPQHF.

This chain connects TRBV7-9 to TRBJ1-5. Germline V lookup: CDR1 SEHNR, CDR2 FQNEAQ (reference sequence). The CDR3 runs 12 residues. The CDR3 sequence is CASSHPNQPQHF.

The gene calls are TRBV27 and TRBJ2-5; TCRdb indicates TRBD1, and absent DNA this call remains unverified. Germline CDR1 reads MNHEY; CDR2 reads SMNVEV (reference sequence). The length of the CDR3 is 13 residues. This CDR3 reads CASSLGGDGTQYF.

The V call is TRBV10-3, the J call TRBJ2-1; the D call from TCRdb, TRBD2, cannot be confirmed without DNA. The CDR3 consists of 17 residues. Germline CDR1 and CDR2: ENHRY and SYGVKD. The CDR3 loop reads CAISGPGHSASYNEQFF.

The chain links TRBV14 to TRBJ2-5; as DNA is missing, the TRBD1 call by TCRdb cannot be tested. The germline V gene encodes CDR1 SGHDN and CDR2 FVKESK. The CDR3 sequence is 14 residues long. CDR3 region: CASSPTLREETQYF.

The chain recombines TRBV19 with TRBJ1-1; the TCRdb D gene call, TRBD1, has no DNA to confirm it. The germline CDR1 and CDR2 sequences are LNHDA and SQIVND (reference sequence). This CDR3 is built from 14 residues. CDR3 protein: CASSMPPYRDEAFF.

J is TRBJ1-2 and V is TRBV20-1; TCRdb lists TRBD1, though no DNA is available to test this call. This CDR3 has 15 residues. Germline CDR1 DFQATT, CDR2 SNEGSKA (reference sequence). Here the CDR3 reads CSNHLGTGGDYGYTF.

The chain couples TRBV15 to TRBJ1-2; TCRdb selects TRBD1, and the lack of DNA leaves this call unchecked. The CDR3 sequence is 13 residues long. CDR1 is LNHNV, CDR2 YYDKDF, per germline (reference sequence). The CDR3 loop reads CATSRVGTVGYTF.

The chain employs TRBV2 and TRBJ2-3; the D call of TRBD2 rests on TCRdb alone, since no DNA is present to check it. CDR1 and CDR2 (germline): SNHLY, FYNNEI. The CDR3 is made up of 15 amino acids. CDR3 in amino acids: CASRGTSGGPDTQYF.

This CDR3 reads CASSLRGGGQPQHF. This chain uses TRBV7-3 with TRBJ1-5; lacking DNA, the TRBD1 call made by TCRdb goes unchecked. This CDR3 region has 14 residues. The germline V gene encodes CDR1 SGHTA and CDR2 FQGTGA.

CDR3 sequence reads: CASSPRGDTEAFF. The rearrangement joins TRBV18 to TRBJ1-1; with no DNA, the TCRdb D assignment of TRBD1 cannot be verified. CDR3 size: 13 residues. The germline V gene encodes CDR1 KGHSH and CDR2 LQKENI.

V usage is TRBV6-5 and J usage is TRBJ1-1; the D gene TCRdb calls, TRBD1, cannot be checked with no DNA. The CDR3 consists of 17 residues. CDR1 MNHEY and CDR2 SVGAGI come from the germline V gene. This CDR3 reads CASSYSRLDKRGTEAFF.

The gene calls are TRBV29-1 and TRBJ1-1. CDR3 length: 13 residues. Germline CDR1 SQVTM, CDR2 ANQGSEA. The CDR3 sequence: CSVTDSMNTEAFF.

The chain recombines TRBV5-4 with TRBJ2-2. Germline-derived CDR1 and CDR2 are SGHNT and YYREEE (reference sequence). The CDR3 is made up of 15 amino acids. CDR3 region: CASSLDQPNTGELFF.

This chain joins TRBV6-1 and TRBJ1-4; TCRdb selects TRBD1, and the lack of DNA leaves this call unchecked. This CDR3 is 16 amino acids long. CDR1 is MNHNS, CDR2 SASEGT, per germline. The chain's CDR3 is CASSPPTGTDNEKLFF.

This rearrangement joins TRBV5-1 to TRBJ2-5; lacking DNA, the TRBD2 call made by TCRdb goes unchecked. The CDR3 is made up of 12 amino acids. CDR1 and CDR2 (germline): SGHRS, YFSETQ. The CDR3 reads CAGGQRTETQYF.

The chain is built from TRBV20-1 and TRBJ1-1; TCRdb designates TRBD1, a call that cannot be tested without DNA. The CDR3 extends over 15 amino acids. CDR1 is DFQATT and CDR2 is SNEGSKA in the germline V gene (reference sequence). CDR3: CSARGTGVGNTEAFF.

The rearrangement links TRBV6-2 or TRBV6-3 to TRBJ1-5; TCRdb returns TRBD1, unconfirmable since there is no DNA. Germline CDR1 MNHEY, CDR2 SVGEGT. The length of the CDR3 is 17 residues. CDR3 sequence: CASSYPGLAGRNQPQHF.

The rearrangement joins TRBV11-2 to TRBJ1-6; no DNA is available, so the TRBD1 call from TCRdb remains unchecked. Germline V gives CDR1 SGHAT, CDR2 FQNNGV. The CDR3 spans 15 residues. Here the CDR3 reads CASSLGAGANSPLHF.

The rearrangement joins TRBV19 to TRBJ1-6. Germline loops: CDR1 LNHDA, CDR2 SQIVND (reference sequence). The CDR3 spans 14 residues. The CDR3 sequence is CASSIDSTGSPLHF. Filled out from reference TRBV19 and TRBJ1-6, the complete variable domain reads DGGITQSPKYLFRKEGQNVTLSCEQNLNHDAMYWYRQDPGQGLRLIYYSQIVNDFQKGDIAEGYSVSREKKESFPLTVTSAQKNPTAFYLCASSIDSTGSPLHFGNGTRLTVT.